What follows are 2 T cell receptor beta chains derived from one specimen sequenced in a study of T cell repertoires in cytomegalovirus infection. TCRdb used MiXCR to reprocess the reads, holding one entry per CDR3 protein. This repertoire shows about 900,000 distinct CDR3 sequences, approximately 31% found once; its top ten account for about 14%. The antigens of these receptors remain unknown. Here the sequenced sample was cultured CD8+ T cells from PBMCs, taken from culture after CMV antigen stimulation. These receptors came from a human donor in good health (CMV status not recorded). Some clones in this sample may be carry-over from other donors' samples.

This clonotype appeared a few times. The J gene is TRBJ2-3, the V gene TRBV20-1, with unresolved D. Germline V CDR1 and CDR2: DFQATT, SNEGSKA (reference sequence). V lost 5 bases, J lost 4 bases, and 13 bases lay in between. This CDR3 is 13 amino acids long. CDR3 DNA: TGCAGTGCTCCTTGGGCCTCGGCAGATACGCAGTATTTT. Its protein is CSAPWASADTQYF.

V gene TRBV10-2 combines with J gene TRBJ2-7; D call uncertain. Trimming removed 4 bases at V and 4 bases at J, with 5 bases between. This CDR3 region has 11 residues. Germline V gene sequence: CDR1 WSHSY, CDR2 SAAADI. The chain's CDR3 is CASSGNYEQYF. The CDR3, as DNA: TGCGCCAGCAGTGGGAATTACGAGCAGTACTTC.